The 13 T cell receptor beta chains below come from one sample, sequenced in a study of T cell responses to AZD1222 COVID-19 vaccine. The protocol was immunoSEQ multiplex PCR, while the TCRdb copy is restricted to in-frame clones and leaves out a portion. This sample yields roughly 140,000 clones, of which 91% are seen a single time; 5.2% belongs to the top ten. Material: peripheral blood, obtained on day 0 of AZD1222 vaccination. Receptors originate from an adult in good health.

The gene calls are TRBV5-1 and TRBJ1-2, with D possibly being TRBD1 (6 bases). V was trimmed by 1 base and J by 2 bases, leaving 9 bases between them. Germline loops: CDR1 SGHRS, CDR2 YFSETQ. The CDR3 loop spans 14 amino acids. Here the CDR3 DNA reads TGCGCCAGCAGCTTGATGGACAGCAACTATGGCTACACCTTC. Translation: CASSLMDSNYGYTF.

This sequence joins TRBV2 and TRBJ2-1; 12 nucleotides agree with TRBD2. The CDR3 extends over 15 amino acids. After removal of 6 bases from V and 5 bases from J, the junction contained 5 bases not matched to a gene. Germline lookup yields CDR1 SNHLY and CDR2 FYNNEI. Written as DNA, the CDR3 is TGTGCCAGCAGGCAACTAGCGGGGGGTGACAATGAGCAGTTCTTC. Its translation: CASRQLAGGDNEQFF.

The chain links TRBV7-3 to TRBJ2-2; the D call may be TRBD1 or TRBD2 (5 bases each). This CDR3 has 18 residues. Trimming took 0 bases from V and 2 from J, leaving 16 bases between them. Germline-derived CDR1 and CDR2 are SGHTA and FQGTGA. CDR3 coding DNA: TGTGCCAGCAGCTTAACGGGGGAGCGCCGGCCTAACACCGGGGAGCTGTTTTTT. It specifies CASSLTGERRPNTGELFF.

The chain is built from TRBV11-2 and TRBJ2-1; 10 bases line up with TRBD2. The CDR3 contains 14 residues. Germline CDR1 and CDR2: SGHAT and FQNNGV. With 8 bases clipped from V and 5 bases from J, the junction kept 6 bases outside the gene matches. CDR3 protein: CASGDLAGDNEQFF. CDR3 nucleotide sequence: TGTGCCAGCGGGGACCTAGCGGGAGACAATGAGCAGTTCTTC.

The chain is built from TRBV6-5 and TRBJ1-2; D gene unclear. V lost 8 bases and J 6 bases, leaving 13 bases between the germline ends. Germline CDR1 MNHEY, CDR2 SVGAGI. CDR3 size: 12 residues. This CDR3 reads CASLGTRNGYTF. CDR3 coding DNA: TGTGCCAGCCTTGGAACCAGGAATGGCTACACCTTC.

This clone appeared once. Written as DNA, the CDR3 is TGTGCCAGCCTTGAGAGTCACTCCTACGAGCAGTACTTC. Its protein is CASLESHSYEQYF. The chain recombines TRBV2 with TRBJ2-7; D ambiguous. With 8 bases removed from V and 0 bases from J, the gap between germline ends came to 11 bases. The CDR3 spans 13 residues. CDR1 and CDR2 (germline): SNHLY, FYNNEI. The full variable domain, its missing parts supplied by reference TRBV2 and TRBJ2-7, is EPEVTQTPSHQVTQMGQEVILRCVPISNHLYFYWYRQILGQKVEFLVSFYNNEISEKSEIFDDQFSVERPDGSNFTLKIRSTKLEDSAMYFCASLESHSYEQYFGPGTRLTVT.

V gene TRBV25-1 combines with J gene TRBJ1-5; TRBD1 aligns across 12 bases. Germline CDR1 is MGHDK and CDR2 is SYGVNS. The CDR3 loop spans 16 amino acids. J gave up 7 bases and V 2 bases, and 6 bases lay outside the gene matches. The CDR3 nucleotides are TGTGCCAGCAGTGAACCGGGACAGGGGGCAGGACAGCCCCAGCATTTT. It translates to CASSEPGQGAGQPQHF.

A remark on this clone: The same CDR3 also results from other DNA sequences found in this sample. The V gene is TRBV5-1, the J gene TRBJ2-1; 11 nucleotides agree with TRBD2. J lost 4 bases, V lost 4 bases, and 10 bases had no gene match. The CDR3 has 17 residues. Germline CDR1 is SGHRS and CDR2 is YFSETQ. The CDR3, as DNA: TGCGCCAGCAGCGAGGGACTAGCGGCACCATTATACAATGAGCAGTTCTTC. As protein: CASSEGLAAPLYNEQFF.

As for this clone: Its ends do not fully match the called genes, so a read error is possible. This chain uses TRBV5-1 with TRBJ1-6; weak D call: TRBD1 (5 bases). This CDR3 spans 14 amino acids. The germline gives CDR1 SGHRS, CDR2 YFSETQ. This CDR3 is CASSLEAGGFSLHF. The CDR3 bases are TGCGCCAGCAGTTTGGAGGCCGGGGGGTTCTCCCTCCACTTT. Filled out from reference TRBV5-1 and TRBJ1-6, the complete variable domain reads KAGVTQTPRYLIKTRGQQVTLSCSPISGHRSVSWYQQTPGQGLQFLFEYFSETQRNKGNFPGRFSGRQFSNSRSEMNVSTLELGDSALYLCASSLEAGGFSLHFGNGTRLTVT.

The chain combines TRBV11-1 with TRBJ1-1, with no clear D. Trimming shortened V by 3 bases and J by 3 bases, and 11 bases separated the two germline ends. The germline gives CDR1 SGHAT, CDR2 FQDESV (reference sequence). The CDR3 consists of 14 residues. The CDR3 loop reads CASSLLRRDTEAFF. The CDR3 region has the DNA TGTGCCAGCAGCTTGCTACGACGGGACACTGAAGCTTTCTTT. The whole variable domain, remainder taken from reference TRBV11-1 and TRBJ1-1, is EAEVAQSPRYKITEKSQAVAFWCDPISGHATLYWYRQILGQGPELLVQFQDESVVDDSQLPKDRFSAERLKGVDSTLKIQPAELGDSAMYLCASSLLRRDTEAFFGQGTRLTVV.

V and J are TRBV29-1 and TRBJ2-3; the D call may be TRBD1 or TRBD2 (5 bases each). This CDR3 region has 13 residues. V was clipped by 1 base and J by 5 bases, with 10 bases between them. Germline CDR1 is SQVTM and CDR2 is ANQGSEA. The CDR3 DNA sequence: TGCAGCGTTGAAGGGGGACGTCTAGATACGCAGTATTTT. It codes for CSVEGGRLDTQYF.

This rearrangement joins TRBV27 to TRBJ1-5; D unclear. V was cut by 3 bases and J by 2 bases, with 5 bases left in between. This CDR3 contains 13 residues. Looked up from germline, CDR1 is MNHEY and CDR2 is SMNVEV (reference sequence). The CDR3 bases are TGTGCCAGCAGTTTTCATCGCAATCAGCCCCAGCATTTT. Encoded protein: CASSFHRNQPQHF.

V is TRBV15 and J is TRBJ2-4, with D tentatively TRBD1 or TRBD2 (5 bases each). CDR1 is LNHNV, CDR2 YYDKDF, per germline (reference sequence). Trimming left V 0 bases short and J 8 bases short, with 14 bases between. The CDR3 runs to 15 residues. CDR3 sequence (DNA): TGTGCCACCAGCAGAGAGCGAGGGGAGAGGGACATTCAGTACTTC. Amino acid sequence: CATSRERGERDIQYF.